A selection of T cell receptor beta chains follows, all from one sample in a study of blood T cell repertoires in COVID-19. Clones were read by immunoSEQ multiplex PCR, and TCRdb kept only the in-frame ones, dropping some. The sample records more than 120,000 clones, 87% being singletons. The sample consisted of peripheral blood. The receptors stem from a woman in her fifties or sixties with acute or convalescent COVID-19. Both conserved end residues are part of each CDR3. A D gene is named only where the DNA matches it firmly. Some rows have no size entry. The others give once, few or many, or a class for an expanded clone.

clone_size | d_call | j_call | cdr3_length | v_call | cdr3_aa | cdr3_nt
NA | TRBD1 | TRBJ1-6 | 13 | TRBV24-1 | CATGDRGGSPLHF | TGTGCCACCGGAGACAGGGGTGGTTCACCCCTCCACTTT
NA | TRBD2 | TRBJ2-7 | 15 | TRBV5-4 | CASSYGLAGAREQYF | TGTGCCAGCAGCTACGGACTAGCGGGAGCGCGGGAGCAGTACTTC
NA | NA | TRBJ1-3 | 20 | TRBV12-1 | CASSFCHHRSWRGRENTIYF | TGTGCCAGCAGCTTTTGTCACCATCGATCATGGAGGGGGCGCGAAAACACCATATATTTT
NA | NA | TRBJ2-7 | 13 | TRBV7-3 | CASAGGGPYEQYF | TGTGCCAGCGCTGGGGGGGGCCCCTACGAGCAGTACTTC
NA | NA | TRBJ1-6 | 15 | TRBV6-1 | CASSEQGFQNSPLHF | TGTGCCAGCAGTGAACAGGGGTTTCAGAATTCACCCCTCCACTTT
NA | NA | TRBJ2-7 | 10 | TRBV20-1 | CSALLREQYF | TGCAGTGCCCTCTTGCGCGAGCAGTACTTC
NA | TRBD2 | TRBJ2-3 | 15 | TRBV9 | CASSVGTSGGDTQYF | TGTGCCAGCAGCGTGGGGACTAGCGGGGGAGATACGCAGTATTTT
NA | TRBD2 | TRBJ2-7 | 16 | TRBV10-3 | CAAVSTSGGSSYEQYF | TGTGCCGCGGTTTCTACTAGCGGGGGTTCCTCCTACGAGCAGTACTTC
NA | TRBD1 | TRBJ1-5 | 13 | TRBV4-1 | CASSRDRAQPQHF | TGCGCCAGCAGTCGGGACAGGGCTCAGCCCCAGCATTTT
once | NA | TRBJ1-3 | 11 | TRBV6-5 | CATMRGNTIYF | TGTGCCACAATGCGAGGAAACACCATATATTTT
once | NA | TRBJ2-3 | 15 | TRBV5-5 | CASSITLASPDTQYF | TGTGCCAGCAGCATAACCCTAGCGTCCCCAGATACGCAGTATTTT
NA | NA | TRBJ2-7 | 12 | TRBV12-3/TRBV12-4 | CASSLQGYEQYF | TGTGCCAGCAGTCTACAGGGTTACGAGCAGTACTTC
NA | TRBD1 | TRBJ2-7 | 14 | TRBV4-1 | CASSQRTGGNEQYF | TGCGCCAGCAGCCAGAGGACAGGGGGCAACGAGCAGTACTTC
NA | NA | TRBJ1-1 | 15 | TRBV25-1 | CASSAQELLNTEAFF | TGTGCCAGCAGTGCACAGGAACTCCTGAACACTGAAGCTTTCTTT
NA | NA | TRBJ1-1 | 15 | TRBV5-6 | CASSLLQGGDTEAFF | TGTGCCAGCAGCTTGCTTCAGGGAGGGGACACTGAAGCTTTCTTT
NA | TRBD1 | TRBJ2-7 | 15 | TRBV4-1 | CASSLQGQGSNEQYF | TGCGCCAGCAGCCTACAGGGACAGGGCTCGAACGAGCAGTACTTC
NA | NA | TRBJ1-6 | 14 | TRBV5-6 | CASSWGVGNSPLHF | TGTGCCAGCAGCTGGGGGGTGGGGAATTCACCCCTCCACTTT
NA | NA | TRBJ2-3 | 14 | TRBV5-6 | CASSSQGRTDTQYF | TGTGCCAGCAGCTCACAGGGACGCACAGATACGCAGTATTTT
NA | TRBD2 | TRBJ2-1 | 15 | TRBV19 | CASTEAGGSYNEQFF | TGTGCCAGTACTGAAGCGGGAGGGTCCTACAATGAGCAGTTCTTC
NA | NA | TRBJ1-1 | 18 | TRBV21-1 | CASSNGAAGGAMNTEAFF | TGTGCCAGCAGCAATGGGGCCGCGGGGGGAGCCATGAACACTGAAGCTTTCTTT
NA | NA | TRBJ1-2 | 15 | TRBV25-1 | CASSEGGSSNYGYTF | TGTGCCAGCAGTGAAGGGGGCAGCTCTAACTATGGCTACACCTTC
NA | NA | TRBJ2-7 | 15 | TRBV6-5 | CASSYFPRGSYEQYF | TGTGCCAGCAGTTACTTCCCCAGGGGAAGCTACGAGCAGTACTTC
NA | NA | TRBJ2-1 | 12 | TRBV23-1 | CASSQSYNEQFF | TGCGCCAGCAGTCAATCGTATAATGAGCAGTTCTTC
NA | NA | TRBJ1-1 | 14 | TRBV2 | CASSEVGGGTEAFF | TGTGCCAGCAGTGAAGTGGGGGGTGGGACTGAAGCTTTCTTT
NA | NA | TRBJ1-1 | 15 | TRBV1 | CTSSQDCGGNTEAFF | TGCACCAGCAGCCAAGACTGCGGAGGGAACACTGAAGCTTTCTTT
NA | NA | TRBJ1-1 | 16 | TRBV9 | CASRGPGTLLNTEAFF | TGTGCCAGCAGGGGTCCCGGGACATTGTTGAACACTGAAGCTTTCTTT
NA | TRBD2 | TRBJ2-3 | 15 | TRBV12-5 | CASGLFRGGEDTQYF | TGTGCTAGTGGTTTGTTCCGGGGAGGGGAGGATACGCAGTATTTT
NA | TRBD1 | TRBJ1-1 | 17 | TRBV19 | CASSSRDRVTPNTEAFF | TGTGCCAGTAGTAGCAGGGACAGGGTCACCCCGAACACTGAAGCTTTCTTT
NA | TRBD1 | TRBJ2-1 | 14 | TRBV19 | CASLGQPDYNEQFF | TGTGCCAGCCTGGGACAGCCCGATTACAATGAGCAGTTCTTC